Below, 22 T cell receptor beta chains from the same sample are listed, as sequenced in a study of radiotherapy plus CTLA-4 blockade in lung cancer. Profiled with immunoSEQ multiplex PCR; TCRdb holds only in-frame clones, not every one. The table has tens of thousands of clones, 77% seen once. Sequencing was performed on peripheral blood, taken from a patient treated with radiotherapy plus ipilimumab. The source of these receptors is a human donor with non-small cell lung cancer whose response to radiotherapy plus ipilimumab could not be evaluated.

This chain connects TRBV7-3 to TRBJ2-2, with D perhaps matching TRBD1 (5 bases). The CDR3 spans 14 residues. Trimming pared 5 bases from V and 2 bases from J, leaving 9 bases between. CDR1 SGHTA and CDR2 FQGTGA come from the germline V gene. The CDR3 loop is CASSRQSNTGELFF. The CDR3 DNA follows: TGTGCCAGCAGCCGACAGAGCAACACCGGGGAGCTGTTTTTT.

CDR3 DNA: TGTGCCGGTCGGGGGGGGCTAGGCACCGGGGAGCTGTTTTTT. It is translated as CAGRGGLGTGELFF. The chain links TRBV30 to TRBJ2-2; TRBD2 matches at 8 bases. V dropped 8 bases and J dropped 4; count of bases not matched to a gene: 9. CDR1 GTSNPN and CDR2 SVGIG come from the germline V gene (reference sequence). CDR3 length: 14 amino acids.

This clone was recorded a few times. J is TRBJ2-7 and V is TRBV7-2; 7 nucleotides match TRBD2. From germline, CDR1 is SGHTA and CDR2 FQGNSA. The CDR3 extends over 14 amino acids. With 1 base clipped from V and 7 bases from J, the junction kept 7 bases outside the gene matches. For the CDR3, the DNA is TGTGCCAGCAGCTTAGGGGGAGGGCCGGAGGAGCAGTACTTC. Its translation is CASSLGGGPEEQYF. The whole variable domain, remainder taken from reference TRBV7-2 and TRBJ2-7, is GAGVSQSPSNKVTEKGKDVELRCDPISGHTALYWYRQSLGQGLEFLIYFQGNSAPDKSGLPSDRFSAERTGGSVSTLTIQRTQQEDSAVYLCASSLGGGPEEQYFGPGTRLTVT.

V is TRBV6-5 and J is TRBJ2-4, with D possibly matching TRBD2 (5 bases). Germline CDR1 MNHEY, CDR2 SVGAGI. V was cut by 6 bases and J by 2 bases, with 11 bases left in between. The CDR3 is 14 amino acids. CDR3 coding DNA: TGTGCCAGCAGCCCCCCCGGGACCAAAAACATTCAGTACTTC. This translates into CASSPPGTKNIQYF.

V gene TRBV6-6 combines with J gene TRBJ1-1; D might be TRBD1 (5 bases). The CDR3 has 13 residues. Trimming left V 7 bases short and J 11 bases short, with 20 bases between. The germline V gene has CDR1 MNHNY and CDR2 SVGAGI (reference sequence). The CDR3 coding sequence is TGTGCCAGCACTCCTCACGGCGGGACGGGGGCTTTCTTT. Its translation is CASTPHGGTGAFF.

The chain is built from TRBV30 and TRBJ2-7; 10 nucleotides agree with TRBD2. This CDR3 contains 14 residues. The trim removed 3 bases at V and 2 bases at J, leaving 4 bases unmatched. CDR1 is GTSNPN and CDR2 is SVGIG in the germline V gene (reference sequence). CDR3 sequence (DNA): TGTGCCTGGAGAACTAGCGGGACCGCCTACGAGCAGTACTTC. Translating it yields CAWRTSGTAYEQYF.

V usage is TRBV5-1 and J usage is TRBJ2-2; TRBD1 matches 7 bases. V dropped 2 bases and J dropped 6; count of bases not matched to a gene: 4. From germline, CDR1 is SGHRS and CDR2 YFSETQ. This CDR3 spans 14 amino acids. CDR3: CASSFSQGSGELFF. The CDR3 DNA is TGCGCCAGCAGCTTCTCACAGGGGTCCGGGGAGCTGTTTTTT.

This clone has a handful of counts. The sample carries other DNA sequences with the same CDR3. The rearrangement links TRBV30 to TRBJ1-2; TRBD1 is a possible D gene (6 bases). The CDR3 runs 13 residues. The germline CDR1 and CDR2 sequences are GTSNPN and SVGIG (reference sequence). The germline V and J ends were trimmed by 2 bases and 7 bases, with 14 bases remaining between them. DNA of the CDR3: TGTGCCTGGAGTAGAGACAGGCCCCGTGGCTACACCTTC. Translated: CAWSRDRPRGYTF.

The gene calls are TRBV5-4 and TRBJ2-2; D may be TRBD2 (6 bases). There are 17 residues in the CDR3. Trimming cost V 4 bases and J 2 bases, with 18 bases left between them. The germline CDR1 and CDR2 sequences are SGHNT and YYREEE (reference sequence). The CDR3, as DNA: TGTGCCAGCAGCGATGGGGTAGTTAGCGGCAACACCGGGGAGCTGTTTTTT. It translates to CASSDGVVSGNTGELFF. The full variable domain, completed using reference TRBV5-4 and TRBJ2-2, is ETGVTQSPTHLIKTRGQQVTLRCSSQSGHNTVSWYQQALGQGPQFIFQYYREEENGRGNFPPRFSGLQFPNYSSELNVNALELDDSALYLCASSDGVVSGNTGELFFGEGSRLTVL.

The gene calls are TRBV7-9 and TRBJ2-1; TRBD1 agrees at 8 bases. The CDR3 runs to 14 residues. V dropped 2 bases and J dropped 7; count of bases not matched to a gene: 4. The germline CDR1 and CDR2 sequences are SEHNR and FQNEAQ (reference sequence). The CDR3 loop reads CASSLTQGANEQFF. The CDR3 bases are TGTGCCAGCAGCTTAACCCAGGGGGCGAATGAGCAGTTCTTC.

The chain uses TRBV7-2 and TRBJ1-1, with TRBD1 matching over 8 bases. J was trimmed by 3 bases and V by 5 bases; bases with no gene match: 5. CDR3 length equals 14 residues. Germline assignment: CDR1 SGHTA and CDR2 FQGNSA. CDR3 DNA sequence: TGTGCCAGCAGCACAACAGGGGGGGACACTGAAGCTTTCTTT. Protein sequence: CASSTTGGDTEAFF.

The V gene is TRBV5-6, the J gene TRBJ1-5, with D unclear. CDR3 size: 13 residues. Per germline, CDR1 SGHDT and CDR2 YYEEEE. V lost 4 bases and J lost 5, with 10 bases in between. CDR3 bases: TGTGCCAGCAGCGGTCGGAGGGATCAGCCCCAGCATTTT. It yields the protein CASSGRRDQPQHF. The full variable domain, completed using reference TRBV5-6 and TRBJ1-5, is DAGVTQSPTHLIKTRGQQVTLRCSPKSGHDTVSWYQQALGQGPQFIFQYYEEEERQRGNFPDRFSGHQFPNYSSELNVNALLLGDSALYLCASSGRRDQPQHFGDGTRLSIL.

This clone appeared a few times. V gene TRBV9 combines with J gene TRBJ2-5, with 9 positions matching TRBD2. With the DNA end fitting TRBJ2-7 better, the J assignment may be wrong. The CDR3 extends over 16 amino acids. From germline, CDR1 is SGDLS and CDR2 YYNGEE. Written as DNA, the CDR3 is TGTGCCAGCAGCGTAGGGTTAGCGGGAGCAAATTACGAGCAGTACTTC. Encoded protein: CASSVGLAGANYEQYF.

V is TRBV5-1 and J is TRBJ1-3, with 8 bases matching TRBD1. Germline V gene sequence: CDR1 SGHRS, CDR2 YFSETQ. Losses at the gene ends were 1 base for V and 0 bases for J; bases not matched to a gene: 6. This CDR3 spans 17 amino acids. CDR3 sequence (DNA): TGCGCCAGCAGCTTGATAGGACAGGGCATCTCTGGAAACACCATATATTTT. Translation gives CASSLIGQGISGNTIYF.

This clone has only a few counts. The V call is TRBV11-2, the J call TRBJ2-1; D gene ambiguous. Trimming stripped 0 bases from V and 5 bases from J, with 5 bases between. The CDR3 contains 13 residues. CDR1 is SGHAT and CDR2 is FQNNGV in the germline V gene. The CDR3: CASSLDRNNEQFF. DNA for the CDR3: TGTGCCAGCAGCTTAGACAGGAACAATGAGCAGTTCTTC.

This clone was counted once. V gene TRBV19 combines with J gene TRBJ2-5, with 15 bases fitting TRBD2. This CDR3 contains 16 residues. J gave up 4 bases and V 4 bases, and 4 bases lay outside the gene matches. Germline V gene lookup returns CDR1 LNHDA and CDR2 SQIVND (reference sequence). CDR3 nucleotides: TGTGCCAGTAGTAAAGGGGGACTAGCGGGGGGAGAGACCCAGTACTTC. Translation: CASSKGGLAGGETQYF.

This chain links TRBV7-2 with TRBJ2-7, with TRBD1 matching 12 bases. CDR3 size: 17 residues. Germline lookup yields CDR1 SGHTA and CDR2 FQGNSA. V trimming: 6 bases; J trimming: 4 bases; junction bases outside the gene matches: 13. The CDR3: CASSGEAGTGGAYEQYF. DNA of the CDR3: TGTGCCAGCAGTGGGGAAGCCGGGACAGGGGGCGCTTACGAGCAGTACTTC.

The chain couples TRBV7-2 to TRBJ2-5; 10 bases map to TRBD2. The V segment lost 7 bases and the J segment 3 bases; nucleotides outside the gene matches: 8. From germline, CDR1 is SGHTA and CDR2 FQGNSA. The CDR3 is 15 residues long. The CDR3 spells CASKAGGPLKETQYF. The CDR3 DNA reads TGTGCCAGCAAAGCGGGGGGGCCCTTGAAAGAGACCCAGTACTTC. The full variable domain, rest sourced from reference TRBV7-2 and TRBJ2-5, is GAGVSQSPSNKVTEKGKDVELRCDPISGHTALYWYRQSLGQGLEFLIYFQGNSAPDKSGLPSDRFSAERTGGSVSTLTIQRTQQEDSAVYLCASKAGGPLKETQYFGPGTRLLVL.

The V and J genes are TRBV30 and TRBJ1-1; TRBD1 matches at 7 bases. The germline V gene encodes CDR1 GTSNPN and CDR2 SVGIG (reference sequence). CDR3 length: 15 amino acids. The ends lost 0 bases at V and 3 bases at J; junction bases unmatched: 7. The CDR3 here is CAWSVLDRDYTEAFF. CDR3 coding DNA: TGTGCCTGGAGTGTATTAGACAGGGATTACACTGAAGCTTTCTTT.

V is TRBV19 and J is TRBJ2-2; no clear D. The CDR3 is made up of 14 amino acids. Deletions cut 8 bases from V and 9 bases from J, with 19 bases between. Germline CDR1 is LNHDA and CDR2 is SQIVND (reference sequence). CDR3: CASSYSLDTRELFF. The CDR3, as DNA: TGTGCCAGTTCATACAGCCTTGATACCCGGGAGCTGTTTTTT.

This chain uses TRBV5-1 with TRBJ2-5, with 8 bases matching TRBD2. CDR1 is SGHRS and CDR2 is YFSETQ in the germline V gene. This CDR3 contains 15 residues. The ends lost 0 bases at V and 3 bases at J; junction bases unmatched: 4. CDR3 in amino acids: CASSLGTSTEETQYF. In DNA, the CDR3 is TGCGCCAGCAGCTTGGGGACTAGCACGGAAGAGACCCAGTACTTC.

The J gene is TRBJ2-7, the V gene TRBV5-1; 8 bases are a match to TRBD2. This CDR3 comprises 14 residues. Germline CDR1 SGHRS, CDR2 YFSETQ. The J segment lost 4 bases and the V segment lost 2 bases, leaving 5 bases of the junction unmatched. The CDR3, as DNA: TGCGCCAGCAGCTTTGATAGCGGGACATACGAGCAGTACTTC. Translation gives CASSFDSGTYEQYF.